The rows below give T cell receptor beta chains drawn from one sample of a study of beta chain features in type 1 diabetes. Assay: immunoSEQ multiplex PCR; the TCRdb copy retains only in-frame clones and omits some. The sample records 330,000 or so clones, about 12% being singletons. The specimen was naive CD4+ T cells from blood. The receptors were sampled from a woman aged 18 to 35 with type 1 diabetes. Both conserved end residues are part of each CDR3. Each record gives: V gene, D gene, J gene, clone size, CDR3 DNA, CDR3 protein. D genes are given only for firm matches. Expanded clones are given a class, and other clones once, few, many or no size at all.

TRBV19	-	TRBJ2-2	-	TGTGCCAGCGCAATCAGGGGAAGGACCGGGGAGCTGTTTTTT	CASAIRGRTGELFF
TRBV5-1	-	TRBJ2-1	-	TGCGCCAGCAGCTTAGGTGACACTAATGAGCAGTTCTTC	CASSLGDTNEQFF
TRBV2	-	TRBJ2-7	few	TGTGCCAGCAGTTACGGTTCCGAGCAGTACTTC	CASSYGSEQYF
TRBV9	TRBD2	TRBJ2-1	few	TGTGCCAGCAGCATGGGACTAGCGGGCAGATACAATGAGCAGTTCTTC	CASSMGLAGRYNEQFF
TRBV20-1	-	TRBJ2-7	few	TGCAGTGTAGGGGGCTCCTACGAGCAGTACTTC	CSVGGSYEQYF
TRBV30	TRBD2	TRBJ2-1	few	TGTGCCTACCTGGGACTAGCGGATTACAATGAGCAGTTCTTC	CAYLGLADYNEQFF
TRBV7-2	TRBD1	TRBJ1-2	few	TGTGCCAGCAGCCGGGACAGTAACTATGGCTACACCTTC	CASSRDSNYGYTF
TRBV29-1	-	TRBJ2-1	-	TGCAGCGTTGATTCCGCGAGCTCCTACAATGAGCAGTTCTTC	CSVDSASSYNEQFF
TRBV6-5	-	TRBJ2-1	-	TGTGCCAGCAGTTACGTGGGCACGGGAAGAGGCAATGAGCAGTTCTTC	CASSYVGTGRGNEQFF
TRBV5-1	TRBD2	TRBJ2-2	-	TGCGCCAGCAGCTTGACACTAGCGGGATTGAACACCGGGGAGCTGTTTTTT	CASSLTLAGLNTGELFF
TRBV11-1	TRBD2	TRBJ2-3	few	TGTGCCAGCAGCTACCGAGGAGTAGCGGGACTAGGCACAGATACGCAGTATTTT	CASSYRGVAGLGTDTQYF
TRBV18	-	TRBJ1-1	-	TGTGCCAGCTCACCTCGGAGGGACACTGAAGCTTTCTTT	CASSPRRDTEAFF
TRBV30	-	TRBJ1-1	few	TGTGCCTGGATCAAACAGAGTTACACTGAAGCTTTCTTT	CAWIKQSYTEAFF
TRBV15	TRBD2	TRBJ2-1	few	TGTGCCACCAGCAGCTTTGCGACTAGCGGGACCCCGGACTACAATGAGCAGTTCTTC	CATSSFATSGTPDYNEQFF
TRBV10-3	TRBD2	TRBJ2-1	-	TGTGCCATCAGTGAGGTAGCGGGGGGTCTTTATGAGCAGTTCTTC	CAISEVAGGLYEQFF
TRBV7-9	TRBD1	TRBJ2-1	-	TGTGCCAGCAGCGGACACTACAGGGGGACAAATGAGCAGTTCTTC	CASSGHYRGTNEQFF
TRBV4-1	-	TRBJ1-1	-	TGCGCCAGCAGCCGATTACAGACGAACACTGAAGCTTTCTTT	CASSRLQTNTEAFF
TRBV18	TRBD1	TRBJ1-5	-	TGTGCCAGCTCCCTTGGACAGGGGGCGAATCAGCCCCAGCATTTT	CASSLGQGANQPQHF
TRBV7-2	TRBD1	TRBJ2-7	-	TGTGCCAGCAGCAACCGGGACAGGTCCTACGAGCAGTACTTC	CASSNRDRSYEQYF
TRBV14	-	TRBJ1-5	-	TGTGCCAGCAGCCCCGATAGAGGGCCAAGGAAGCCCCAGCATTTT	CASSPDRGPRKPQHF
TRBV27	TRBD2	TRBJ2-1	-	TGTGCCAGCAGTTCAGTACTAGCGGGGTACAATGAGCAGTTCTTC	CASSSVLAGYNEQFF
TRBV18	-	TRBJ2-7	few	TGTGCCAGCTCACCGACTAGTAGGGAGCAGTACTTC	CASSPTSREQYF